What follows are 17 T cell receptor beta chains derived from one specimen sequenced in a study of CD8 T cells in ankylosing spondylitis. One entry per CDR3 protein, called by TCRdb with MiXCR from the 5' RACE reads. The data show fewer than 180,000 distinct CDR3 sequences, under 55% seen once. The specimen sequenced was synovial fluid, either unsorted or a sorted T cell fraction (not recorded which). Every receptor here comes from a male donor with ankylosing spondylitis.

This sequence joins TRBV4-3 and TRBJ2-7; the D is unclear. Per germline, CDR1 LGHNA and CDR2 YSLEER. V was shortened by 4 bases and J by 6 bases, with 13 bases between the two germline ends. This CDR3 contains 13 residues. Here the CDR3 DNA reads TGCGCCAGCAGCCGACTTGTGGCAGGCGAGCAGTACTTC. This sequence encodes CASSRLVAGEQYF.

For this clonotype: A much more abundant neighbour one base away suggests this may be a read error. The rearrangement joins TRBV6-4 to TRBJ2-1; 11 bases are a match to TRBD2. The CDR3 runs 15 residues. Germline V gives CDR1 MRHNA, CDR2 SNTAGT. The J segment lost 2 bases and the V segment lost 5 bases, leaving 2 bases of the junction unmatched. The CDR3 nucleotides are TGTGCCAGCAGTCGTAGCGGGGGGGCCTACAATGAGCAGTTCTTC. This sequence encodes CASSRSGGAYNEQFF.

The chain recombines TRBV18 with TRBJ2-1; TRBD1 matches at 7 bases. The length of the CDR3 is 16 residues. Unmatched junction bases numbered 17, after V lost 5 bases and J lost 10 bases. The germline V gene has CDR1 KGHSH and CDR2 LQKENI. The CDR3 protein is CASSAQGEPPQREQFF. The CDR3 DNA is TGTGCCAGCTCAGCTCAGGGGGAGCCCCCTCAACGAGAGCAGTTCTTC.

This clonotype appeared many times. The gene calls are TRBV4-1 and TRBJ2-7, with D possibly matching TRBD1 (6 bases). CDR1 is MGHRA and CDR2 is YSYEKL in the germline V gene. CDR3 length equals 15 residues. V was cut by 1 base and J by 2 bases, with 12 bases left in between. The DNA for the CDR3 is TGCGCCAGCAGCCAAGTATCAGGGACAACCTACGAGCAGTACTTC. It codes for CASSQVSGTTYEQYF.

The chain couples TRBV3-1 to TRBJ1-1; no clear D gene. Looked up from germline, CDR1 is LGHDT and CDR2 is YNNKEL (reference sequence). The V end lost 4 bases, the J end lost 5 bases, and 17 bases lay between the germline ends. CDR3 length equals 15 residues. CDR3 region: CASSLGPGWWTEAFF. CDR3 DNA: TGTGCCAGCAGCCTAGGGCCCGGGTGGTGGACTGAAGCTTTCTTT.

The chain couples TRBV6-2 or TRBV6-3 to TRBJ2-1; 11 nucleotides align to TRBD2. The CDR3 is 17 amino acids. The V gene end was trimmed by 1 base and the J gene end by 2 bases; junction bases not matched to a gene: 4. Germline V lookup: CDR1 MNHEY, CDR2 SVGEGT. The CDR3 region has the DNA TGTGCCAGCAGTTACTGGGGACTAGCGGAAACCTACAATGAGCAGTTCTTC. As protein: CASSYWGLAETYNEQFF.

The rearrangement links TRBV20-1 to TRBJ2-3; 10 bases fit TRBD2. The germline CDR1 and CDR2 sequences are DFQATT and SNEGSKA (reference sequence). With V trimmed by 0 bases and J by 6 bases, 15 bases remained unmatched. The CDR3 has 18 residues. CDR3 DNA sequence: TGCAGTGCTAGAGATTGGCAAGCGGGAGGGCCGTCGGTGGATACGCAGTATTTT. Amino acid sequence: CSARDWQAGGPSVDTQYF.

The gene calls are TRBV28 and TRBJ1-5; D not resolved. There are 15 residues in the CDR3. With 5 bases removed from V and 1 base from J, the gap between germline ends came to 12 bases. Looked up from germline, CDR1 is MDHEN and CDR2 is SYDVKM. CDR3 nucleotide sequence: TGTGCCAGCAGTGAAGGAGACCTGAGCAATCAGCCCCAGCATTTT. It encodes CASSEGDLSNQPQHF.

This clonotype was found a few times. The chain recombines TRBV7-9 with TRBJ2-7; 8 nucleotides agree with TRBD1. The CDR3 is 15 amino acids. Germline V gene lookup returns CDR1 SEHNR and CDR2 FQNEAQ (reference sequence). With V trimmed by 2 bases and J by 4 bases, 7 bases remained unmatched. The CDR3 nucleotides are TGTGCCAGCAGCTTAAGGTCAGGGGGCGAATACGAGCAGTACTTC. Translation: CASSLRSGGEYEQYF. The entire variable domain, with the rest obtained from reference TRBV7-9 and TRBJ2-7, is as follows: DTGVSQNPRHKITKRGQNVTFRCDPISEHNRLYWYRQTLGQGPEFLTYFQNEAQLEKSRLLSDRFSAERPKGSFSTLEIQRTEQGDSAMYLCASSLRSGGEYEQYFGPGTRLTVT.

The gene calls are TRBV11-2 and TRBJ1-4; D is undetermined. CDR1 is SGHAT and CDR2 is FQNNGV in the germline V gene. The length of the CDR3 is 17 residues. Trimming removed 4 bases at V and 4 bases at J, with 19 bases between. In nucleotides, the CDR3 is TGTGCCAGCAGCTCCCGGACTTCAATCAGTGGTAATGAAAAACTGTTTTTT. This codes for CASSSRTSISGNEKLFF.

Only one count was recorded for this clonotype. The CDR3 DNA is TGCGCCAGCAGTGGACAGTACACAGATACGCAGTATTTT. Protein: CASSGQYTDTQYF. The chain links TRBV10-2 to TRBJ2-3; perhaps TRBD1 as D (5 bases). Trimming pared 4 bases from V and 2 bases from J, leaving 7 bases between. Germline V gene data show CDR1 as WSHSY and CDR2 as SAAADI. The CDR3 is made up of 13 amino acids.

The chain is built from TRBV6-1 and TRBJ2-5; D possibly corresponds to TRBD2 (6 bases). Germline CDR1 MNHNS, CDR2 SASEGT. The CDR3 totals 14 residues. Trimming took off 7 bases at V and 4 bases at J, with 16 bases between the two ends. CDR3 protein: CASKRRGGGETQYF. For the CDR3, the DNA is TGTGCCAGCAAAAGGAGGGGAGGCGGAGAGACCCAGTACTTC.

In its sample, this clonotype was seen many times. The V call is TRBV12-3 or TRBV12-4, the J call TRBJ2-5; D may be TRBD2 (6 bases). The CDR3 spans 12 residues. V lost 6 bases, J lost 4 bases, and 9 bases lay in between. The CDR3 reads CASRGLRETQYF. The CDR3 nucleotides read TGTGCCAGCAGGGGACTCCGAGAGACCCAGTACTTC.

The genes are TRBV27 and TRBJ1-5, with D hard to call. CDR3 length equals 17 residues. The V gene lost 5 bases and the J gene lost 6 bases, with 23 bases spanning the gap. The V gene's germline CDR1 is MNHEY and CDR2 SMNVEV (reference sequence). CDR3 DNA sequence: TGTGCCAGCAGTCCGAGGGTCTCCCCTGACACGTCTCAGCCCCAGCATTTT. Translation: CASSPRVSPDTSQPQHF.

This clonotype was recorded only once. The V gene is TRBV6-5, the J gene TRBJ2-7; 9 bases agree with TRBD1. This CDR3 has 16 residues. J lost 5 bases, V lost 2 bases, and 10 bases had no gene match. The germline V gene has CDR1 MNHEY and CDR2 SVGAGI. CDR3 sequence: CASSYPPGQGKNEQYF. The CDR3 DNA sequence: TGTGCCAGCAGTTACCCCCCGGGACAGGGTAAGAACGAGCAGTACTTC.

This clonotype was picked up a small number of times. V is TRBV29-1 and J is TRBJ2-3; D might be TRBD1 or TRBD2, each matching 5 bases. V was clipped by 3 bases and J by 2 bases, with 15 bases between them. Germline CDR1 and CDR2: SQVTM and ANQGSEA. CDR3 size: 15 residues. CDR3 amino acids: CSVDGFRGFTDTQYF. CDR3 bases: TGCAGCGTTGATGGATTTCGGGGCTTCACAGATACGCAGTATTTT.

This chain joins TRBV28 and TRBJ1-5, with unresolved D. The CDR3 length is 14 residues. Trimming left V 5 bases short and J 5 bases short, with 13 bases between. Germline loops: CDR1 MDHEN, CDR2 SYDVKM. CDR3 bases: TGTGCCAGCAGTCTCCGGTCCTTCGATCAGCCCCAGCATTTT. Translating gives CASSLRSFDQPQHF.